Listed below are T cell receptor beta chains from one sample, sequenced in a study of blood T cell repertoires in COVID-19. Here immunoSEQ multiplex PCR was the method, and the copy in TCRdb shows in-frame clones only, minus some. The sample has roughly 410,000 clones, over 75% seen once. The specimen was peripheral blood. The source is a woman aged 40 to 50 with COVID-19, enrolled during active disease. The CDR3 runs from the conserved cysteine through the conserved F or W. Each record gives: clone size, J gene, V gene, D gene, CDR3 DNA, CDR3 protein. The D gene is left open where the match is weak. Not all rows give a size; the values are once, few, many and, for expanded clones, a class.

NA TRBJ2-4 TRBV12-5 NA TGTGCTAGTGGTTTGGACTTAAAAAACATTCAGTACTTC CASGLDLKNIQYF
once TRBJ1-6 TRBV25-1 NA TGTGCCAGCAGTGAATCAGGCAGGGGAAGAGATGCACCCCTCCACTTT CASSESGRGRDAPLHF
NA TRBJ2-2 TRBV30 TRBD1 TGTGCCTGGAGTGGACAGGGCACCGGGGAGCTGTTTTTT CAWSGQGTGELFF
NA TRBJ1-2 TRBV19 TRBD1 TGTGCCAGTAGTATTGGGGACAGGGGGCGGAATGGCTACACCTTC CASSIGDRGRNGYTF
few TRBJ1-1 TRBV24-1 TRBD1 TGTGCCACCAGTGATACCAAAACAGGGGACACTGAAGCTTTCTTT CATSDTKTGDTEAFF
few TRBJ1-5 TRBV7-2 NA TGTGCCAGCAGCCTTATCCTGGGGCAGGGCCGGCAGCCCCAGCATTTT CASSLILGQGRQPQHF
NA TRBJ1-2 TRBV30 NA TGTGCCTGGAGTGTATATGTCTATGGCTACACCTTC CAWSVYVYGYTF
NA TRBJ1-1 TRBV7-9 NA TGTGCCAGCAGCTTAGCGACTGGTGGGACTGAAGCTTTCTTT CASSLATGGTEAFF
NA TRBJ1-1 TRBV5-6 TRBD1 TGTGCCAGCAGCTTGGGACAGGGTTTGAACACTGAAGCTTTCTTT CASSLGQGLNTEAFF
NA TRBJ1-2 TRBV10-3 NA TGTGCCATCAGAGGCGGGGGGTCTCACTATGGCTACACCTTC CAIRGGGSHYGYTF
NA TRBJ1-6 TRBV28 TRBD1 TGTGCCAGCAGACCGACACAGGGGGCAGGATCACCCCTCCACTTT CASRPTQGAGSPLHF
NA TRBJ1-1 TRBV5-1 TRBD1 TGCGCCAGCAGCCCCGACAGGGTAAGGGTTAACACTGAAGCTTTCTTT CASSPDRVRVNTEAFF
NA TRBJ2-7 TRBV27 TRBD2 TGTGCCAGCCGAATTCGAACTAGCGGGGGTTACGAGCAGTACTTC CASRIRTSGGYEQYF
NA TRBJ2-6 TRBV5-1 NA TGCGCCAGCAGCTTCAGGGGTGCTGGGGCCAACGTCCTGACTTTC CASSFRGAGANVLTF
NA TRBJ1-2 TRBV5-1 TRBD1 TGCGCCAGCAGCCCCACCGGACAGGGCTTTGAGGGCTACACCTTC CASSPTGQGFEGYTF